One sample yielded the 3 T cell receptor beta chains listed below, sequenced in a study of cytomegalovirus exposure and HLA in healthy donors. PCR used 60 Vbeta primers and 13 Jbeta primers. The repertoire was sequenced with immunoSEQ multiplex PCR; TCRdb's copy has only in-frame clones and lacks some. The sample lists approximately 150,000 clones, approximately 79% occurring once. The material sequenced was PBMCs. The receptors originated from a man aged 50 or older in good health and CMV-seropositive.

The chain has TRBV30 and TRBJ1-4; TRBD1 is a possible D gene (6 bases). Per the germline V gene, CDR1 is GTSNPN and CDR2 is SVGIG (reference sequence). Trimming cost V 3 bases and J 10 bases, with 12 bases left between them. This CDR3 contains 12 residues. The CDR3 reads CAWRSGVGKLFF. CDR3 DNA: TGTGCCTGGAGGTCAGGGGTGGGAAAACTGTTTTTT.

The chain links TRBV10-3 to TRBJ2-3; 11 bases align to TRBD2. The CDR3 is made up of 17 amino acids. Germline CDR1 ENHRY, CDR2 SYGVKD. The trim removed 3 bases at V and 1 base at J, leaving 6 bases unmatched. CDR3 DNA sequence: TGTGCCATCAGTGATAGCGGGAGGGGCGGGGGCACAGATACGCAGTATTTT. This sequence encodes CAISDSGRGGGTDTQYF.

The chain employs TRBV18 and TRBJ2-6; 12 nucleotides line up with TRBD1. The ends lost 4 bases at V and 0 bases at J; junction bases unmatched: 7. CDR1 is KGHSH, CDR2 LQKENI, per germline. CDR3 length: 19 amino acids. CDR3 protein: CASSHRGGQGASGANVLTF. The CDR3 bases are TGTGCCAGCTCACACCGGGGGGGACAGGGGGCCTCTGGGGCCAACGTCCTGACTTTC.